This TCR beta chain emerged from a study of shared clonotypes between healthy human individuals. On the study more broadly: The composition of the donors was a couple of women and a few men aged 18 to 49. The study's findings and limits: Limitation of the genetic and exposure-history diversity represented came from the few donors.

Genomic DNA of every subset was divided equally among multiple immunoSEQ plates. Using immunoSEQ multiplex PCR, the repertoire was profiled, and TCRdb retains in-frame clones only, with some absent. The sample records about 450,000 clones, 75% to 85% being singletons. Within Nashville, Tennessee resided all donors, each a Caucasian adult. The CDR3 loop spans 14 amino acids. Trimming removed 0 bases from V and 5 bases from J; junction bases left unmatched: 2. Germline CDR1 and CDR2: SGHRS and YFSETQ. About this clone: The antigen is unknown.

The source of this sequence is a woman aged 40 to 50 in good health. Some clones in this sample may be carry-over from other donors' samples. The sample was PBMCs. This chain connects TRBV5-1 to TRBJ2-7; 10 bases map to TRBD1. CDR3 sequence: CASSLGGQGNEQYF. CDR3 DNA: TGCGCCAGCAGCTTGGGGGGACAGGGGAACGAGCAGTACTTC.